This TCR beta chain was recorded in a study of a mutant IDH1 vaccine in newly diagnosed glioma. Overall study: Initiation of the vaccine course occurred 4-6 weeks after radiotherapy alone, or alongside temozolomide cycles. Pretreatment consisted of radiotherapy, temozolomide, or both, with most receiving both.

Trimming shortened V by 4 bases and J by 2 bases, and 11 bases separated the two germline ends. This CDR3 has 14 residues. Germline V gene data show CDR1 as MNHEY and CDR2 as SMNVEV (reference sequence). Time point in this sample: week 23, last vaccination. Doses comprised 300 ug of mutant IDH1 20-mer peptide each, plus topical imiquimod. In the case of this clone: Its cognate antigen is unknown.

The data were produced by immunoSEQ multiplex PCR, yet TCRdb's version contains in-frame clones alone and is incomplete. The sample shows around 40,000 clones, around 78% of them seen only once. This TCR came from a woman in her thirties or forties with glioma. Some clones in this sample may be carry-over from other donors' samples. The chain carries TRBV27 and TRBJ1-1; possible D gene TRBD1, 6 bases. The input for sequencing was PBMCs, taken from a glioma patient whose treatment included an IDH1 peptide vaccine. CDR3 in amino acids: CASSSRQDNTEAFF. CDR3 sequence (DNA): TGTGCCAGCAGTTCCCGACAGGACAACACTGAAGCTTTCTTT.